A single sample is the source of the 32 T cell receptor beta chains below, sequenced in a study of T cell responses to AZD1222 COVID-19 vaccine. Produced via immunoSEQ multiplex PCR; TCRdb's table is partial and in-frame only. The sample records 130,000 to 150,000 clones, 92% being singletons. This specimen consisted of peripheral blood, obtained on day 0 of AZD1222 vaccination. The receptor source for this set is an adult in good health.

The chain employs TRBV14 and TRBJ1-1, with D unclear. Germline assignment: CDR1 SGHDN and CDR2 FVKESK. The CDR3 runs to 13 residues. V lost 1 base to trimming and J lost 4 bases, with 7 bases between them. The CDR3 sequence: CASSQAPGTEAFF. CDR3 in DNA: TGTGCCAGCAGCCAAGCGCCCGGCACTGAAGCTTTCTTT.

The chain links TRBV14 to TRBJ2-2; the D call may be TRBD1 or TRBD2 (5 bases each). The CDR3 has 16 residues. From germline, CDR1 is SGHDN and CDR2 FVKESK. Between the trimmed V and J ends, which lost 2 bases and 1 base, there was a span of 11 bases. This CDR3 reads CASSQIGTGNTGELFF. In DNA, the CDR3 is TGTGCCAGCAGCCAAATAGGGACGGGGAACACCGGGGAGCTGTTTTTT.

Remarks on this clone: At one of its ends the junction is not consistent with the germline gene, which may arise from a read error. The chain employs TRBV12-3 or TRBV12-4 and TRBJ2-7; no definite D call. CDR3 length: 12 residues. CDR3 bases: TGTACCAGCAGCCCTAGGTCCTACGAGCAGTACTTC. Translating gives CTSSPRSYEQYF.

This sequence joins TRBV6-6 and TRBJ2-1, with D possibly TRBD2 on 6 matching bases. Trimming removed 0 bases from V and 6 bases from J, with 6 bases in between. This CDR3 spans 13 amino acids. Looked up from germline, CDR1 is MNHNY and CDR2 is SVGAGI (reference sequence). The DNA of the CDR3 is TGTGCCAGCAGTTACTCGACTAGCAATGAGCAGTTCTTC. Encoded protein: CASSYSTSNEQFF.

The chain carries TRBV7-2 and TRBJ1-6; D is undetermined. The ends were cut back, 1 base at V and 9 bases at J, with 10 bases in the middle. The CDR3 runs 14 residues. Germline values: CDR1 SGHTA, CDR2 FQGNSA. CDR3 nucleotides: TGTGCCAGCAGCTTAGAAAACAGACGTTCACCCCTCCACTTT. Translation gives CASSLENRRSPLHF.

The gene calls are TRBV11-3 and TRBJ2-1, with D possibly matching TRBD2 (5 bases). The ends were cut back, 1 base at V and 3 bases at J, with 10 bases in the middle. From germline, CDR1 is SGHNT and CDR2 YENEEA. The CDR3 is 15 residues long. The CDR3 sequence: CASSLARGLYNEQFF. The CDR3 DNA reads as TGTGCCAGCAGCTTAGCCCGCGGACTCTACAATGAGCAGTTCTTC.

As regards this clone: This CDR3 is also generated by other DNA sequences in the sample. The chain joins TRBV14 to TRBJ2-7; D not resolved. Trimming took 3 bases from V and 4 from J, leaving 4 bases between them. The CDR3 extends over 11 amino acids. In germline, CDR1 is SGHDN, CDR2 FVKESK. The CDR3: CASSQAYEQYF. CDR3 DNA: TGTGCCAGCAGCCAGGCGTACGAGCAGTACTTC.

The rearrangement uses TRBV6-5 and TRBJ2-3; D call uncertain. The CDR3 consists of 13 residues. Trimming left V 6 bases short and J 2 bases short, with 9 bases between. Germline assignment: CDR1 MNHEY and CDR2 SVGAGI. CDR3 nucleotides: TGTGCCAGCAGAAAGGGTCTCACAGATACGCAGTATTTT. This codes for CASRKGLTDTQYF.

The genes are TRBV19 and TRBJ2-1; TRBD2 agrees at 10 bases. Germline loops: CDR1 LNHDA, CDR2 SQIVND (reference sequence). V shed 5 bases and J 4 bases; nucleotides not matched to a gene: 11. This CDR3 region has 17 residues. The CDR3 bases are TGTGCCAGTAGTTTTGTTTCCGGGACTAGCGATTACAATGAGCAGTTCTTC. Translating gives CASSFVSGTSDYNEQFF.

CDR3 protein: CASSLLAGGGETQYF. The CDR3, as DNA: TGTGCCAGCAGCTTACTAGCGGGAGGTGGTGAGACCCAGTACTTC. This chain joins TRBV7-8 and TRBJ2-5; 11 bases map to TRBD2. The CDR3 has 15 amino acids. The germline CDR1 and CDR2 sequences are SGHVS and FQNEAQ. After removal of 2 bases from V and 5 bases from J, the junction contained 4 bases not matched to a gene.

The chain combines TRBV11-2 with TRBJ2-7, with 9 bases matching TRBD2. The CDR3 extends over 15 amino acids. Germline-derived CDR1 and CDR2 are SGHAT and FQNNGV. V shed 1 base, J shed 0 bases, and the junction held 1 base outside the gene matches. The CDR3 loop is CASSLGLAASYEQYF. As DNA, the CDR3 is TGTGCCAGCAGCTTAGGACTAGCGGCCTCCTACGAGCAGTACTTC.

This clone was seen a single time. The CDR3 DNA is TGTGCCAGCAGCCACCCTAGGTTAGGGAAAACTGAAGCTTTCTTT. Encoded protein: CASSHPRLGKTEAFF. The chain uses TRBV3-1 (or the pseudogene TRBV3-2) and TRBJ1-1; D is undetermined. Germline lookup yields CDR1 LGHDT and CDR2 YNNKEL (reference sequence). This CDR3 is 15 amino acids long. The ends were cut back, 3 bases at V and 5 bases at J, with 16 bases in the middle.

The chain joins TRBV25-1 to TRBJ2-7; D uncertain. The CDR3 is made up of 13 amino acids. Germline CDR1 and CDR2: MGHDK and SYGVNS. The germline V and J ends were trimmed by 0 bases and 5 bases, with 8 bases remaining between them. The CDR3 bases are TGTGCCAGCAGTGAATACATCTGGGACGAGCAGTACTTC. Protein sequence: CASSEYIWDEQYF.

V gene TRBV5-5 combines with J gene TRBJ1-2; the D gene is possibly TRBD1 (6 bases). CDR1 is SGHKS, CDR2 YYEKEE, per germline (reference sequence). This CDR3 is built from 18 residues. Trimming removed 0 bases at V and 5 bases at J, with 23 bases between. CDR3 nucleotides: TGTGCCAGCAGCTTGGTACCGGGGTCGGACAGTGCAGGATATGGCTACACCTTC. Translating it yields CASSLVPGSDSAGYGYTF.

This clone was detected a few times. For the CDR3, the DNA is TGCAGTGCTAGAGCGGTTTATGGCTACACCTTC. It yields the protein CSARAVYGYTF. The chain employs TRBV20-1 and TRBJ1-2; D remains ambiguous. CDR1 is DFQATT, CDR2 SNEGSKA, per germline (reference sequence). The length of the CDR3 is 11 residues. The V end lost 1 base, the J end lost 5 bases, and 5 bases lay between the germline ends.

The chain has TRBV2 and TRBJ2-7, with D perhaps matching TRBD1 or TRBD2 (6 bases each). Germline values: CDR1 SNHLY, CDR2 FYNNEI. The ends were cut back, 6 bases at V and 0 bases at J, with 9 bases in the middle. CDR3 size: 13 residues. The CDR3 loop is CASREGGSYEQYF. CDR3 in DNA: TGTGCCAGCAGAGAGGGGGGCTCCTACGAGCAGTACTTC.

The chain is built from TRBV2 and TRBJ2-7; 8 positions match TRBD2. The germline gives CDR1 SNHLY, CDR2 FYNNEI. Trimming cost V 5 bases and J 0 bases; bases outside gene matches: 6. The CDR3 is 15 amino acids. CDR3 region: CASSRGSGNSYEQYF. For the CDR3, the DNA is TGTGCCAGCAGTCGGGGTAGCGGGAACTCCTACGAGCAGTACTTC.

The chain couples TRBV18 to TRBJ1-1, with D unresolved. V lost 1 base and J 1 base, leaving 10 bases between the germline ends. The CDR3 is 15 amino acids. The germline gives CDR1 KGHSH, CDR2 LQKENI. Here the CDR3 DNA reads TGTGCCAGCTCACCACGTCGAGTTCCGAACACTGAAGCTTTCTTT. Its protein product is CASSPRRVPNTEAFF.

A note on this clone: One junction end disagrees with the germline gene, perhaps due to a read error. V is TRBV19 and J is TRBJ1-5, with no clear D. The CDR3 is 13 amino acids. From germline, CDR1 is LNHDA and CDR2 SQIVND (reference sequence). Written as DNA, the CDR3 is TGTGCCAGTAGTAGCACATCGACACAGCCCCGGCATTTT. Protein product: CASSSTSTQPRHF.

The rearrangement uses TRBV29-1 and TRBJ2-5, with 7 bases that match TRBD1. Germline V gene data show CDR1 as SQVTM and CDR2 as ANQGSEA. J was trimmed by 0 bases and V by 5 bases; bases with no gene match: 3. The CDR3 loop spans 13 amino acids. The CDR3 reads CSVQGEYQETQYF. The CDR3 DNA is TGCAGCGTTCAGGGGGAATACCAAGAGACCCAGTACTTC.

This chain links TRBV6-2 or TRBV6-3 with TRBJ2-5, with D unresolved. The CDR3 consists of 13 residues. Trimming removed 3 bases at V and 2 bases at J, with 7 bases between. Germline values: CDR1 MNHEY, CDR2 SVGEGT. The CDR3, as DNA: TGTGCCAGCAGTTATAACACACAAGAGACCCAGTACTTC. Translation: CASSYNTQETQYF.

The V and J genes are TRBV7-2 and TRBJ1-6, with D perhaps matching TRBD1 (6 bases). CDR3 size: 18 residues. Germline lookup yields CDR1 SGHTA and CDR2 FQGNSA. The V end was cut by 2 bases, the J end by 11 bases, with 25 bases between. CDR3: CASSLNGRGRVGAAPLHF. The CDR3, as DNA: TGTGCCAGCAGCTTAAACGGTCGGGGCAGGGTGGGGGCGGCACCCCTCCACTTT.

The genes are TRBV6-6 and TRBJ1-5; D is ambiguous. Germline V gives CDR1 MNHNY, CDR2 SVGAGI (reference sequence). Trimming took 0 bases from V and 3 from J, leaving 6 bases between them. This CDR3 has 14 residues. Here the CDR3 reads CASSYSRSNQPQHF. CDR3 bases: TGTGCCAGCAGTTACTCCCGTTCCAATCAGCCCCAGCATTTT.

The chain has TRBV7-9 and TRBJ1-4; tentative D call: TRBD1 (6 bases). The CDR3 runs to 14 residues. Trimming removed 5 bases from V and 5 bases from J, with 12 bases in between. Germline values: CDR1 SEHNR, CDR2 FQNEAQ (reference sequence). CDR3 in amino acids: CASSRRGANEKLFF. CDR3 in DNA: TGTGCCAGCAGCCGGCGGGGGGCCAATGAAAAACTGTTTTTT.

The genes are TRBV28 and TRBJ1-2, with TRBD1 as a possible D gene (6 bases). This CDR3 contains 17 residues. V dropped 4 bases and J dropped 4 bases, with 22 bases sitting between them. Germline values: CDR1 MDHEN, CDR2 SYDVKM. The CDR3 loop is CASSSWVEGGGVYGYTF. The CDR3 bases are TGTGCCAGCAGTTCCTGGGTGGAGGGGGGCGGCGTCTATGGCTACACCTTC.

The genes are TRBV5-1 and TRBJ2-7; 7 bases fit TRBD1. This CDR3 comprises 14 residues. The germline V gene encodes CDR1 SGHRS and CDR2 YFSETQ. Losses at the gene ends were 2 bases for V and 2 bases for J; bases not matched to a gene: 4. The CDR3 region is CASSFTGETYEQYF. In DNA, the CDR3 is TGCGCCAGCAGCTTCACAGGGGAAACCTACGAGCAGTACTTC.

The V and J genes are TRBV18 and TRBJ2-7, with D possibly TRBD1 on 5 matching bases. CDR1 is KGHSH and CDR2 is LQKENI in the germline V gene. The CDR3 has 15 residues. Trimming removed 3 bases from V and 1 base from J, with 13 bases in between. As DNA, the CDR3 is TGTGCCAGCTCACCTTCCGGCAGGGCATCCTACGAGCAGTACTTC. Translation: CASSPSGRASYEQYF.

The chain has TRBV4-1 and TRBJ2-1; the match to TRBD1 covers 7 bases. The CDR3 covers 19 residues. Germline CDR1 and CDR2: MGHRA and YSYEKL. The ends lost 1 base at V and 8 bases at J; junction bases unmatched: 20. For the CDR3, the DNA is TGCGCCAGCAGCCAAGCTGGGCTCGCCGCCGGGGACAGCGGCTATGAGCAGTTCTTC. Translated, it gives CASSQAGLAAGDSGYEQFF.

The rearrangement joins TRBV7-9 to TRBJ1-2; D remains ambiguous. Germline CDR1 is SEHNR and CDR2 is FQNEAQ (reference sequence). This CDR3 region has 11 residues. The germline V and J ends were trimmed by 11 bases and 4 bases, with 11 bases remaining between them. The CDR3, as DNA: TGTGCCGGCGGGTCTGGCTATGGCTACACCTTC. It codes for CAGGSGYGYTF.

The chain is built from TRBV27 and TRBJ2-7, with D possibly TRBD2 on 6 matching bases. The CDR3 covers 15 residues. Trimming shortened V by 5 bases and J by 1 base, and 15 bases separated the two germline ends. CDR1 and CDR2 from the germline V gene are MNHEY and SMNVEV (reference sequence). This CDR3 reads CASSLTLGLSYEQYF. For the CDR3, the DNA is TGTGCCAGCAGTCTAACCTTGGGACTGTCCTACGAGCAGTACTTC.

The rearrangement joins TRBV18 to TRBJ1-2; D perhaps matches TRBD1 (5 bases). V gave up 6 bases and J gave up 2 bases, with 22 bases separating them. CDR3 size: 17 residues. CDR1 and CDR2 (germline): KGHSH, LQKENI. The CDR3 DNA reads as TGTGCCAGCTCCCCGGCGGAGGGGCAGGACTCGAACTATGGCTACACCTTC. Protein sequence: CASSPAEGQDSNYGYTF.

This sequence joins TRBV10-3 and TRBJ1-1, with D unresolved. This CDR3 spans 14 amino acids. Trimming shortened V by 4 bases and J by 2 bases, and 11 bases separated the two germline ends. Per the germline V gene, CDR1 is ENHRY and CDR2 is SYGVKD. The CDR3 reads CAISGNGVNTEAFF. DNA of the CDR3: TGTGCCATCAGTGGAAACGGGGTTAACACTGAAGCTTTCTTT.